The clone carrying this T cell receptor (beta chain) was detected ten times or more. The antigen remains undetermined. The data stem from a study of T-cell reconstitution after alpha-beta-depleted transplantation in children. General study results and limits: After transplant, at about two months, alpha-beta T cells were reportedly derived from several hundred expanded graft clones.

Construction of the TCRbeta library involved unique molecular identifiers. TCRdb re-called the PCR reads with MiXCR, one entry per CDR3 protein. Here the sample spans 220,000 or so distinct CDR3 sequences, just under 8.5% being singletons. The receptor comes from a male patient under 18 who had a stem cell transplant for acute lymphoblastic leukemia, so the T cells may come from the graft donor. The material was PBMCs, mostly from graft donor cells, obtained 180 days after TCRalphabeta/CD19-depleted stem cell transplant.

The CDR3 is CASRGVRGDQPQHF. CDR3 coding DNA: TGTGCCAGCAGGGGGGTGAGGGGTGATCAGCCCCAGCATTTT. The rearrangement joins TRBV2 to TRBJ1-5; a possible D gene is TRBD1 (5 bases). V was cut by 6 bases and J by 5 bases, with 14 bases left in between. Germline-derived CDR1 and CDR2 are SNHLY and FYNNEI. This CDR3 region has 14 residues.